The sequence of this T cell receptor beta chain was determined in a study of T cells in Graves' hyperthyroidism and ophthalmopathy (dated by TCRdb to about 2019). Broadly, across the study: Peripheral blood was sampled at the time of initial diagnosis, prior to any treatment. A discovery cohort of about a hundred patients, about 40 with Graves' ophthalmopathy and 57 with stable Graves' hyperthyroidism, was used to find distinguishing TCR V-J signatures. Prospective prediction of ophthalmopathy was tested in an independent validation cohort of 18 to 20 hyperthyroidism patients and some 17 patients who later progressed to ophthalmopathy. The 75 to 100 discovery patients were divided at random into training and test sets in a 7:3 ratio. In several Graves' hyperthyroidism patients, the study also compared T-cell repertoires from thyroid tissue with T-cell repertoires from blood. Once sampling was done, hyperthyroidism patients were given methimazole at a starting dose of 30 mg daily, whereas ophthalmopathy patients were given high-dose intravenous methylprednisolone. According to the paper, TCR Vbeta CDR3 sequencing was carried out on about 140 peripheral blood samples, which came from approximately 43 ophthalmopathy, 80 or so hyperthyroidism and roughly 17 progressor patients. Overall study results and their limits: Ophthalmopathy was separated from stable hyperthyroidism by a 13 V-J signature model, with approximately 89% sensitivity and roughly 84% specificity obtained in cross-validation and 80%/75% obtained in testing. Blood samples also contained most of the expanded thyroid clonotypes (frequency above 0.001), which suggests that blood repertoires may reflect thyroid immune responses. During validation, the model predicted progression to ophthalmopathy a median of around 7 months ahead of onset, with around 71% sensitivity and around 73% specificity. No statistical method was used to set the sample size in advance, and investigators knew the group allocation.

The TCR beta CDR3 regions were amplified from the RNA transcripts. For the first round of RT-PCR on the TCR CDR3, the HTBI primer set was used together with the Qiagen OneStep RT-PCR kit. The libraries were constructed in a second round of multiplex PCR and then size-selected and purified. Paired-end sequencing of the libraries was performed with 100 bp reads on an Illumina HiSeq2000. The paper's data handling went like this. SOAPnuke was used to process the raw data, with reads discarded if the reads contained adapters or uncalled bases, had a mean Phred below 15, or lacked an exact constant-primer or identifier match. High-quality paired reads were merged using COPE v1.2.5, and each unique nucleotide sequence was defined as a clonotype. MiTCR v1.1 was used to align the clonotypes against IMGT TRBV, TRBD and TRBJ reference segments. The analysis was restricted to V-J combinations with a frequency above 0.0001, which together covered 99.2% of the repertoires. A TCS score was defined as the ratio of F50 (clonal expansion) to E x V (chaos), with BLOSUM62-based TCRdist applied between CDR3 peptides within each V-J. Welch's t-statistics and random forest reduced some 510 V-J features to under 15, which were used in a naive Bayes classifier (R e1071). TCRdb reprocessed the public reads (quality trimming at Q25 with fastp, clone calling with MiXCR) and kept in-frame beta chains. Identical CDR3 protein sequences are pooled into one entry, listed with their most common genes and DNA. TCRdb, not the original authors, processed these V and J calls. This sample comprises fewer than 600,000 distinct CDR3 sequences, 13% to 15% of them detected only once. The ten most abundant clones make up about 15% of the sample.

From cysteine to phenylalanine, the CDR3 is 13 amino acids long. The retained sequence is limited to the CDR3, 39 bases, with the frame set at the first base. V is reduced by 6 bases and J by 6 bases, leaving a spacing of 12 bases between them. Based on the germline V gene, the CDR1 and CDR2 sequences are MDHEN and SYDVKM. Graves' hyperthyroidism was defined as stable when no progression to ophthalmopathy occurred over 18 months of follow-up. Hyperthyroidism patients were newly diagnosed, with disease duration under 2 months, and aged 18 to 65 years. The study excluded patients with uncontrolled infections, other autoimmune diseases, pregnancy or lactation. Diagnoses relied on clinical symptoms, serum thyroxine and TRAb, thyroid ultrasound and orbital computed tomography. Ficoll-Paque density gradient centrifugation was used to isolate PBMCs from around 10 ml of fresh peripheral blood. Trizol reagent was used to extract total RNA, and RNA quality was then checked on an Agilent 2100 Bioanalyzer.

This clonotype was recorded many times. The antigen this receptor binds is unknown. Base qualities were left out, and no much larger clone turns up one base away. Sequencing input: blood. This receptor chain uses TRBV28 and TRBJ2-4; TRBD1 is possibly the D segment (7 matching bases). The sequence was collected from a woman in her thirties or forties with Graves' hyperthyroidism. At the DNA level, the sequence is TGTGCCAGCAGGGAGGGGGCCGGAAACATTCAGTACTTC. This codes for CASREGAGNIQYF.